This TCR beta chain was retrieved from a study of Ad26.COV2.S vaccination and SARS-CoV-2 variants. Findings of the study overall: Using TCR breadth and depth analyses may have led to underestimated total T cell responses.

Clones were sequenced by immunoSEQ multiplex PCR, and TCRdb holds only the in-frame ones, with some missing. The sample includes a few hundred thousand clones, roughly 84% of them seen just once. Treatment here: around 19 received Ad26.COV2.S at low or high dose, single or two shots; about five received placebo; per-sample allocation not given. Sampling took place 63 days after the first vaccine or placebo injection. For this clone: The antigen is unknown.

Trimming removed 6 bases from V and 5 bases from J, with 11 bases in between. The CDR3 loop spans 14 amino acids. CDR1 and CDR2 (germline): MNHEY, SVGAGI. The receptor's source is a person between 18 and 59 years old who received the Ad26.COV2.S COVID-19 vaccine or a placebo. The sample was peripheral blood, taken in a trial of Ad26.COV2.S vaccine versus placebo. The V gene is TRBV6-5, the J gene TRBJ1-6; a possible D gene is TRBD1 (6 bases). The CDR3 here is CASSQGQNNSPLHF. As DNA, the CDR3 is TGTGCCAGCAGCCAGGGGCAGAATAATTCACCCCTCCACTTT.